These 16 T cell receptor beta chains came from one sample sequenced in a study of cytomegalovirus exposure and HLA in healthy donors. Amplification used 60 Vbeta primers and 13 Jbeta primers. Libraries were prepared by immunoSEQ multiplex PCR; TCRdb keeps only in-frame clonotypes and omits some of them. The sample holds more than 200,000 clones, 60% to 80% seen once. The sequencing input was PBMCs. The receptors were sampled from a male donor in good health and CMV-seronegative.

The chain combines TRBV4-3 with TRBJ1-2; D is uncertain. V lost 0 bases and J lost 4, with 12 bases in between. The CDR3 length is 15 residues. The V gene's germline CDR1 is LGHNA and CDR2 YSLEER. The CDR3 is CASSQDTGPVYGYTF. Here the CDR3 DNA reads TGCGCCAGCAGCCAAGATACGGGTCCCGTCTATGGCTACACCTTC.

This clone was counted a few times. Written as DNA, the CDR3 is TGTGCCAGCAGTTTATTAGGGGGAGGGGCGAACACTGAAGCTTTCTTT. Its protein is CASSLLGGGANTEAFF. This chain uses TRBV28 with TRBJ1-1; TRBD1 might be the D (6 bases). Trimming took 1 base from V and 1 from J, leaving 13 bases between them. The CDR3 is made up of 16 amino acids. Germline V gene sequence: CDR1 MDHEN, CDR2 SYDVKM.

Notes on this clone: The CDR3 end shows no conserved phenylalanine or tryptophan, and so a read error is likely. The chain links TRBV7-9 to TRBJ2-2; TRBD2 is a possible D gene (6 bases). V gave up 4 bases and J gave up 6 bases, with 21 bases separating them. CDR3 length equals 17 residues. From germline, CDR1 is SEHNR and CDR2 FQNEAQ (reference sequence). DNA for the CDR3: TGTGCCAGCAGCTATCCGGTGGGGGAGGCTAGTCCCGGGGAGCTGTTTCTT. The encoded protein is CASSYPVGEASPGELFL.

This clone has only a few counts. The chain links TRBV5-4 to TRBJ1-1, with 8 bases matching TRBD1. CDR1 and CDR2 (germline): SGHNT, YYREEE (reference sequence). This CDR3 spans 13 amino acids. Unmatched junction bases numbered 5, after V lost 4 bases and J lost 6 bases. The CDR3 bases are TGTGCCAGCAGCCTACAACAGGGGGCTGAAGCTTTCTTT. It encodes CASSLQQGAEAFF.

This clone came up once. The CDR3: CASSDTSGGADGNTEAFF. In DNA, the CDR3 is TGTGCCAGCAGCGACACGTCAGGGGGCGCTGATGGGAACACTGAAGCTTTCTTT. V gene TRBV7-9 combines with J gene TRBJ1-1, with 8 bases matching TRBD1. Trimming at V came to 5 bases and at J to 1 base, leaving 15 bases not matched to a gene. The CDR3 sequence is 18 residues long. Germline V lookup: CDR1 SEHNR, CDR2 FQNEAQ (reference sequence).

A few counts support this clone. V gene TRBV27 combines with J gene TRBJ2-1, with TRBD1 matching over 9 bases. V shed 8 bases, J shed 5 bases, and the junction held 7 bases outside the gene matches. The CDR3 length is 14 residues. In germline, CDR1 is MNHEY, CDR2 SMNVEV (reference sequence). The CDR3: CASRQGGVNNEQFF. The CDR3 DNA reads TGTGCCAGCCGACAGGGGGGCGTTAACAATGAGCAGTTCTTC.

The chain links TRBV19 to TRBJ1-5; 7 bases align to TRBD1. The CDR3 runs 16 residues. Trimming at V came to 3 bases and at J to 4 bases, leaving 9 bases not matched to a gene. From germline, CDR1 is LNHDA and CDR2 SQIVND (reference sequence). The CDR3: CASSMRQGWGNQPQHF. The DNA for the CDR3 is TGTGCCAGTAGTATGAGACAGGGTTGGGGGAATCAGCCCCAGCATTTT.

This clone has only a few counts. In DNA, the CDR3 is TGTGCCAGCAGTTTGACAGGAACTACGCGGGGGGCCAACGTCCTGACTTTC. As protein: CASSLTGTTRGANVLTF. The chain recombines TRBV27 with TRBJ2-6; tentatively, D is TRBD1 (6 bases). The V gene's germline CDR1 is MNHEY and CDR2 SMNVEV (reference sequence). V lost 3 bases to trimming and J lost 4 bases, with 16 bases between them. The CDR3 sequence is 17 residues long.

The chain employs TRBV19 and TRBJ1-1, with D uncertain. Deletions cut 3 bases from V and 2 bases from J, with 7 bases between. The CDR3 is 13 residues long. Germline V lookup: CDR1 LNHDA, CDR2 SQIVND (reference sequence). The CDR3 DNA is TGTGCCAGTAGTATTTCAAAAAACACTGAAGCTTTCTTT. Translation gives CASSISKNTEAFF.

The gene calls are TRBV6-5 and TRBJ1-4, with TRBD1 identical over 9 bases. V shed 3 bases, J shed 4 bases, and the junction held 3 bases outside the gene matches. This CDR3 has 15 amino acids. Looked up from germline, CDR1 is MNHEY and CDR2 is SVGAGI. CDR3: CASSYGQGFNEKLFF. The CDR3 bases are TGTGCCAGCAGTTATGGACAGGGGTTTAATGAAAAACTGTTTTTT.

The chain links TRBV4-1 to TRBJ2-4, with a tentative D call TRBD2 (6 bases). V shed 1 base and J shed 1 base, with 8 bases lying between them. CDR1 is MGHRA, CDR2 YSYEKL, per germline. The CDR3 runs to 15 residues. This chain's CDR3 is CASSQAGRAKNIQYF. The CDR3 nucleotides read TGCGCCAGCAGCCAAGCGGGGAGGGCCAAAAACATTCAGTACTTC.

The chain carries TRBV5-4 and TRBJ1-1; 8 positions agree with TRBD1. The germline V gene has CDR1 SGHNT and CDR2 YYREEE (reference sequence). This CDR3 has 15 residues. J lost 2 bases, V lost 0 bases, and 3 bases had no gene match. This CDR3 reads CASSLAQGANTEAFF. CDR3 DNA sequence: TGTGCCAGCAGCTTGGCCCAGGGGGCAAACACTGAAGCTTTCTTT.

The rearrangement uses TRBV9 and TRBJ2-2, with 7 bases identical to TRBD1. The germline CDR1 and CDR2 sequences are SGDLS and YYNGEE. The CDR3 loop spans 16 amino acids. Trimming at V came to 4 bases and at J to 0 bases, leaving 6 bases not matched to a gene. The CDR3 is CASSPWTGANTGELFF. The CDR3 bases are TGTGCCAGCAGCCCGTGGACAGGTGCGAACACCGGGGAGCTGTTTTTT.

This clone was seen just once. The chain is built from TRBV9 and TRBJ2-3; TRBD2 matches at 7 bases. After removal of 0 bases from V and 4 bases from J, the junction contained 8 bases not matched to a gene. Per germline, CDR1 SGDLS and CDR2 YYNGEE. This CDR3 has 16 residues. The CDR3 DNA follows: TGTGCCAGCAGCGTAGGGGCGGGAGCCGGGTCAGATACGCAGTATTTT. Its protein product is CASSVGAGAGSDTQYF. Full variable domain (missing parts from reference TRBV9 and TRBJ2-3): DSGVTQTPKHLITATGQRVTLRCSPRSGDLSVYWYQQSLDQGLQFLIQYYNGEERAKGNILERFSAQQFPDLHSELNLSSLELGDSALYFCASSVGAGAGSDTQYFGPGTRLTVL.

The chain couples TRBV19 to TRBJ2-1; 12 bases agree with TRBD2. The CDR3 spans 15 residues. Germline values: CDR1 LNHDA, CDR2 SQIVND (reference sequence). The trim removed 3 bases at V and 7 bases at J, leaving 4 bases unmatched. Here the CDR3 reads CASSILAGGHNEQFF. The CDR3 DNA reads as TGTGCCAGTAGTATTCTAGCGGGGGGGCATAATGAGCAGTTCTTC.

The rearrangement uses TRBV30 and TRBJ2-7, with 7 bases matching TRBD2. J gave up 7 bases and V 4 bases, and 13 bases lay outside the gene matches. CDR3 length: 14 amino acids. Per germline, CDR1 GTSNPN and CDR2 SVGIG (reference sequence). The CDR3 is CAWTSGSGSFEQYF. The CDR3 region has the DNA TGTGCCTGGACTAGCGGTAGTGGGAGTTTTGAGCAGTACTTC.